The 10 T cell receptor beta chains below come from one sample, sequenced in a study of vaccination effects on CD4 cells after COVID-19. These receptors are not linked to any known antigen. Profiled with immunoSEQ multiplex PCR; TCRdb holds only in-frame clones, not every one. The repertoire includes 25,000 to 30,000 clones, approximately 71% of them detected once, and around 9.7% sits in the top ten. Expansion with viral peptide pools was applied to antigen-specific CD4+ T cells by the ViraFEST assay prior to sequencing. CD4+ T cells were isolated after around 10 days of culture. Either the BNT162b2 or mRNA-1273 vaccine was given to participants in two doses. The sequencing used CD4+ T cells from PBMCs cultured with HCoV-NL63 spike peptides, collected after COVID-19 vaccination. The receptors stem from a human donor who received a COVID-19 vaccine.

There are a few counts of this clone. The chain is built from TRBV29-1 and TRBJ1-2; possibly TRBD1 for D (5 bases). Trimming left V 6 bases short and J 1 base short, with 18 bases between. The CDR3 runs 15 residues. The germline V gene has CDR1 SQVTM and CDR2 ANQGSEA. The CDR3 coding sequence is TGCAGCGTCATAACCGGGACGGGTTTTAACTATGGCTACACCTTC. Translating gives CSVITGTGFNYGYTF.

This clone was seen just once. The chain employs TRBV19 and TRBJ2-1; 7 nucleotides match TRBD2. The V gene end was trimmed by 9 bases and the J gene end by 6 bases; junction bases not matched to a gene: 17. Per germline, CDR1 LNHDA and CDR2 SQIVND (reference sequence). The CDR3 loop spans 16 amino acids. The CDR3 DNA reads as TGTGCCAGCCCCACTAGCGTCGGGAGGTTAGGCAATGAGCAGTTCTTC. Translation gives CASPTSVGRLGNEQFF. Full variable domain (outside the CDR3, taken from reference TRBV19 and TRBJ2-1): DGGITQSPKYLFRKEGQNVTLSCEQNLNHDAMYWYRQDPGQGLRLIYYSQIVNDFQKGDIAEGYSVSREKKESFPLTVTSAQKNPTAFYLCASPTSVGRLGNEQFFGPGTRLTVL.

CDR3 sequence: CASSQVDETQYF. The CDR3 DNA reads as TGTGCCAGCAGCCAAGTAGATGAGACCCAGTACTTC. The chain carries TRBV3-1 (or the pseudogene TRBV3-2) and TRBJ2-5; D is uncertain. Trimming stripped 1 base from V and 5 bases from J, with 5 bases between. Germline CDR1 is LGHDT and CDR2 is YNNKEL (reference sequence). This CDR3 contains 12 residues.

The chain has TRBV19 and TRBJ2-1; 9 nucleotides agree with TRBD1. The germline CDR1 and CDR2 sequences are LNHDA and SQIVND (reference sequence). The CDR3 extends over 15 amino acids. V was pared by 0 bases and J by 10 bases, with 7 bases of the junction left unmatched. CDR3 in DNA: TGTGCCAGTAGTATAGAAAGGACAGGGGTCCAAGAGCAGTTCTTC. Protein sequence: CASSIERTGVQEQFF.

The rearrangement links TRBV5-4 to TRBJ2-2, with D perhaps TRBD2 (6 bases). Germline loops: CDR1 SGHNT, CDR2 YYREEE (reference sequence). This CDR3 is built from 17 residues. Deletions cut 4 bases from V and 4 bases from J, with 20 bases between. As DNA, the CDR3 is TGTGCCAGCAGCACCTTCACTTTCATGGGGGGCACCGGGGAGCTGTTTTTT. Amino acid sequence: CASSTFTFMGGTGELFF. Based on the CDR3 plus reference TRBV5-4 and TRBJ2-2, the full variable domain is ETGVTQSPTHLIKTRGQQVTLRCSSQSGHNTVSWYQQALGQGPQFIFQYYREEENGRGNFPPRFSGLQFPNYSSELNVNALELDDSALYLCASSTFTFMGGTGELFFGEGSRLTVL.

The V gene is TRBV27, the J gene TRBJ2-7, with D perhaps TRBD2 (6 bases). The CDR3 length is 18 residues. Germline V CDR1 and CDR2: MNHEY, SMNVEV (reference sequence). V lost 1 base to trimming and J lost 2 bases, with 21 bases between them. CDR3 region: CASSLFSPTGSSTYEQYF. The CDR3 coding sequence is TGTGCCAGCAGTTTATTTTCCCCTACCGGGAGTAGCACCTACGAGCAGTACTTC.

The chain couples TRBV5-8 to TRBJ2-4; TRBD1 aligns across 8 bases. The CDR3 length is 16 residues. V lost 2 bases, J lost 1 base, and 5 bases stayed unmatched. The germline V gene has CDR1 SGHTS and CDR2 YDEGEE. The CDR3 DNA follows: TGTGCCAGCAGCTTAGACAGGGGATTGGCCAAAAACATTCAGTACTTC. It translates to CASSLDRGLAKNIQYF.

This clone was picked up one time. The CDR3 DNA sequence: TGTGCCAGCAGTTTAATGGGTGGCGAGCAGTACTTC. Its translation: CASSLMGGEQYF. The chain has TRBV27 and TRBJ2-7; D ambiguous. The CDR3 consists of 12 residues. CDR1 is MNHEY, CDR2 SMNVEV, per germline (reference sequence). V shed 2 bases and J shed 6 bases, with 8 bases lying between them.

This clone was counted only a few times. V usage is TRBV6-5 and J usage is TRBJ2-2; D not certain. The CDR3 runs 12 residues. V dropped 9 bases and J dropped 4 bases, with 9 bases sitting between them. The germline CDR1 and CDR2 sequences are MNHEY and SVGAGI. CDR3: CASGEITGELFF. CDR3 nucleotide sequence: TGTGCCAGTGGCGAGATCACCGGGGAGCTGTTTTTT.

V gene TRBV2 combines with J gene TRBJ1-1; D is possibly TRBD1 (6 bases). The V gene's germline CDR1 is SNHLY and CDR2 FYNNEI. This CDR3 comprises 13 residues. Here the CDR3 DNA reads TGTGCTACGAAACTGGACAGCTACACTGAAGCTTTCTTT. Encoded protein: CATKLDSYTEAFF.